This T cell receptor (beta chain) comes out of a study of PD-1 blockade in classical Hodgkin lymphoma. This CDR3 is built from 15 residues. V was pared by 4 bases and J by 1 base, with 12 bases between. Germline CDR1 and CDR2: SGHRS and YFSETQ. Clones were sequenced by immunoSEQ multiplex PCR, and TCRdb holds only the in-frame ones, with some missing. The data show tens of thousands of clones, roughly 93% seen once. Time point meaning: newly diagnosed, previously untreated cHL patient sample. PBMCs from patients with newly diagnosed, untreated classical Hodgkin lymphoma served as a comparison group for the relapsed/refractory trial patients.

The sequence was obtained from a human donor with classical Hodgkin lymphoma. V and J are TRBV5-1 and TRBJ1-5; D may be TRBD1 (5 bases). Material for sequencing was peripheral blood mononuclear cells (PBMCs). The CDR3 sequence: CASSPGTPSNQPQHF. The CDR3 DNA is TGCGCCAGCAGCCCAGGGACCCCGAGCAATCAGCCCCAGCATTTT.